One sample yielded the 24 T cell receptor beta chains listed below, sequenced in a study of neurological immune-mediated disorders. MiXCR, run by TCRdb on the 5' RACE reads, gives a single entry per CDR3 protein. The sample lists 70,000 or so distinct CDR3 sequences; 2.5% to 4% were seen once. Sample: PBMCs. All receptors derive from a woman aged 50 to 60 with multiple sclerosis.

This clonotype was counted at least ten times. The rearrangement joins TRBV20-1 to TRBJ1-3; TRBD1 aligns across 7 bases. This CDR3 has 15 amino acids. Trimming took 2 bases from V and 0 from J; bases not matched to a gene: 4. The germline gives CDR1 DFQATT, CDR2 SNEGSKA (reference sequence). The chain's CDR3 is CSARQQGYSGNTIYF. In DNA form, the CDR3 reads TGCAGTGCTAGACAACAGGGGTACTCTGGAAACACCATATATTTT.

The sample holds many counts of this clonotype. This chain links TRBV27 with TRBJ2-5; TRBD2 matches 10 bases. Trimming took 8 bases from V and 5 from J; bases not matched to a gene: 14. From germline, CDR1 is MNHEY and CDR2 SMNVEV (reference sequence). The CDR3 has 16 residues. The CDR3 region has the DNA TGTGCCAGCGGTCACCTTCTAGCGGGAGTGGGGGAGACCCAGTACTTC. This encodes CASGHLLAGVGETQYF.

This clonotype was recorded at least ten times. V is TRBV7-2 and J is TRBJ2-7; no clear D. The germline gives CDR1 SGHTA, CDR2 FQGNSA. Trimming removed 4 bases from V and 2 bases from J, with 3 bases in between. The CDR3 runs to 11 residues. CDR3: CASSYAYEQYF. The CDR3 bases are TGTGCCAGCAGCTACGCCTACGAGCAGTACTTC. The full variable domain, rest sourced from reference TRBV7-2 and TRBJ2-7, is GAGVSQSPSNKVTEKGKDVELRCDPISGHTALYWYRQSLGQGLEFLIYFQGNSAPDKSGLPSDRFSAERTGGSVSTLTIQRTQQEDSAVYLCASSYAYEQYFGPGTRLTVT.

There are many counts of this clonotype. The chain uses TRBV15 and TRBJ2-4; D is possibly TRBD1 or TRBD2 (6 bases each). V lost 5 bases to trimming and J lost 1 base, with 12 bases between them. The CDR3 has 15 residues. CDR1 and CDR2 (germline): LNHNV, YYDKDF (reference sequence). The CDR3 here is CATSGGGLAKNIQYF. CDR3 nucleotide sequence: TGTGCCACCAGCGGAGGGGGGCTTGCCAAAAACATTCAGTACTTC.

The sample holds many counts of this clonotype. The chain joins TRBV4-3 to TRBJ1-1, with 8 bases matching TRBD1. The CDR3 runs 14 residues. Germline CDR1 and CDR2: LGHNA and YSLEER. With 1 base clipped from V and 8 bases from J, the junction kept 6 bases outside the gene matches. DNA of the CDR3: TGCGCCAGCAGCCAAGCTCTTCGGACAGGGGAAGCTTTCTTT. Translated, it gives CASSQALRTGEAFF.

This clonotype was seen repeatedly, ten times or more. The V call is TRBV3-1, the J call TRBJ2-1; D not certain. Germline assignment: CDR1 LGHDT and CDR2 YNNKEL (reference sequence). V was pared by 0 bases and J by 9 bases, with 15 bases between. The length of the CDR3 is 15 residues. The CDR3 protein is CASSQDLGFRTEQFF. The CDR3 bases are TGTGCCAGCAGCCAAGATCTTGGCTTCAGGACTGAGCAGTTCTTC.

This clonotype was seen ten or more times. CDR3 nucleotide sequence: TGCGCCAGCAGCTTGGAGGCCGGTCCTGGCACTGAAGCTTTCTTT. It specifies CASSLEAGPGTEAFF. The gene calls are TRBV5-1 and TRBJ1-1; D is uncertain. Looked up from germline, CDR1 is SGHRS and CDR2 is YFSETQ. The ends were cut back, 0 bases at V and 4 bases at J, with 13 bases in the middle. The CDR3 has 15 residues.

This clonotype was counted ten times or more. The CDR3 DNA reads as TGTGCCAGCTTGGACCCAGGGAACGAGCAGTACGTC. The encoded protein is CASLDPGNEQYV. The chain employs TRBV6-2 or TRBV6-3 and TRBJ2-7; TRBD1 is a possible D gene (5 bases). CDR3 length: 12 residues. V was trimmed by 8 bases and J by 5 bases, leaving 13 bases between them. CDR1 MNHEY and CDR2 SVGEGT come from the germline V gene.

This clonotype was seen at least ten times. The chain combines TRBV20-1 with TRBJ1-1, with D maybe TRBD1 (6 bases). This CDR3 has 14 residues. With 4 bases removed from V and 4 bases from J, the gap between germline ends came to 16 bases. From germline, CDR1 is DFQATT and CDR2 SNEGSKA (reference sequence). The chain's CDR3 is CSATLTGRRTEAFF. For the CDR3, the DNA is TGCAGTGCTACTCTTACAGGGAGGCGCACTGAAGCTTTCTTT.

This clonotype was counted ten times or more. This chain uses TRBV20-1 with TRBJ2-3; 7 nucleotides line up with TRBD2. Germline lookup yields CDR1 DFQATT and CDR2 SNEGSKA (reference sequence). V was clipped by 1 base and J by 6 bases; unmatched bases: 10. The CDR3 is 15 residues long. The CDR3 sequence: CSARVRAGIGDTQYF. CDR3 bases: TGCAGTGCTAGAGTGAGAGCGGGAATAGGGGATACGCAGTATTTT.

This clonotype was seen a handful of times. The rearrangement joins TRBV5-1 to TRBJ2-1; 16 nucleotides align to TRBD2. The V and J ends lost 4 bases and 10 bases, in that order; junction bases with no gene match: 8. This CDR3 spans 16 amino acids. The germline V gene has CDR1 SGHRS and CDR2 YFSETQ. The DNA for the CDR3 is TGCGCCAGCAGCCCGGAAGGGACTAGCGGGAGGGGGGAGCAGTTCTTC. As protein: CASSPEGTSGRGEQFF.

This clonotype was counted ten times or more. The chain joins TRBV4-2 to TRBJ2-3; 9 nucleotides match TRBD2. Per germline, CDR1 LGHNA and CDR2 YNFKEQ. Germline trimming cut 2 bases from V and 6 bases from J; bases unmatched to any gene: 6. This CDR3 is 15 amino acids long. CDR3 loop: CASSQTSGRRDTQYF. The CDR3 nucleotides read TGTGCCAGCAGCCAAACCAGCGGGAGGAGGGATACGCAGTATTTT.

There are many counts of this clonotype. The V call is TRBV4-2, the J call TRBJ2-1; D is unclear. The CDR3 extends over 14 amino acids. V gave up 1 base and J gave up 9 bases, with 13 bases separating them. The germline CDR1 and CDR2 sequences are LGHNA and YNFKEQ. CDR3 bases: TGTGCCAGCAGCCAAGTCCCAGTTTCAAGTGAGCAGTTCTTC. Translating it yields CASSQVPVSSEQFF.

Ten or more counts support this clonotype. The rearrangement joins TRBV15 to TRBJ1-3; no reliable D call. CDR1 is LNHNV and CDR2 is YYDKDF in the germline V gene (reference sequence). V lost 0 bases and J lost 4, with 10 bases in between. The length of the CDR3 is 15 residues. The CDR3 sequence: CATSRDHSRGNTIYF. CDR3 DNA sequence: TGTGCCACCAGCAGAGATCACAGCCGAGGAAACACCATATATTTT. Filled out from reference TRBV15 and TRBJ1-3, the complete variable domain reads DAMVIQNPRYQVTQFGKPVTLSCSQTLNHNVMYWYQQKSSQAPKLLFHYYDKDFNNEADTPDNFQSRRPNTSFCFLDIRSPGLGDTAMYLCATSRDHSRGNTIYFGEGSWLTVV.

The chain is built from TRBV25-1 and TRBJ1-2; D is unresolved. The CDR3 contains 13 residues. The V end lost 3 bases, the J end lost 0 bases, and 5 bases lay between the germline ends. Germline-derived CDR1 and CDR2 are MGHDK and SYGVNS. The CDR3 sequence is CASSEGTNYGYTF. The CDR3 DNA is TGTGCCAGCAGTGAGGGGACTAACTATGGCTACACCTTC.

This clonotype was seen many times. The V gene is TRBV5-1, the J gene TRBJ2-4; D perhaps matches TRBD1 (5 bases). The CDR3 consists of 14 residues. V dropped 1 base and J dropped 6 bases, with 11 bases sitting between them. Germline-derived CDR1 and CDR2 are SGHRS and YFSETQ. Written as DNA, the CDR3 is TGCGCCAGCAGCTTGAAAGGACAAATAAACATTCAGTACTTC. This codes for CASSLKGQINIQYF.

This clonotype was counted at least ten times. The V call is TRBV12-3 or TRBV12-4, the J call TRBJ2-1; D is possibly TRBD1 or TRBD2 (5 bases each). The V gene lost 6 bases and the J gene lost 0 bases, with 24 bases spanning the gap. The CDR3 extends over 19 amino acids. The CDR3 loop reads CASRDTGTPVPSSYNEQFF. CDR3 nucleotide sequence: TGTGCCAGCAGAGATACCGGGACCCCGGTTCCAAGCTCCTACAATGAGCAGTTCTTC.

In this sample, this clonotype turned up many times. This chain connects TRBV20-1 to TRBJ1-5; 7 bases match TRBD1. The germline CDR1 and CDR2 sequences are DFQATT and SNEGSKA (reference sequence). V lost 5 bases, J lost 4 bases, and 8 bases stayed unmatched. This CDR3 spans 14 amino acids. The CDR3 here is CSAVRDSRNQPQHF. In DNA, the CDR3 is TGCAGTGCTGTACGGGACAGCAGAAATCAGCCCCAGCATTTT.

This clonotype was detected many times. Here the CDR3 DNA reads TGTGCCAGCAGCTTCCCGGGTGTGCACGAGCAGTACTTC. Translating gives CASSFPGVHEQYF. The rearrangement uses TRBV7-2 and TRBJ2-7; unclear D gene. The CDR3 has 13 amino acids. CDR1 and CDR2 (germline): SGHTA, FQGNSA. The V end lost 3 bases, the J end lost 5 bases, and 11 bases lay between the germline ends.

This clonotype has at least ten counts. This rearrangement joins TRBV7-2 to TRBJ1-6; TRBD1 matches at 7 bases. The V segment lost 5 bases and the J segment 1 base; nucleotides outside the gene matches: 11. The CDR3 totals 18 residues. Germline V CDR1 and CDR2: SGHTA, FQGNSA. The CDR3 sequence is CASSLGGTGLSYNSPLHF. The CDR3 DNA is TGTGCCAGCAGCCTAGGGGGCACAGGGTTGTCCTATAATTCACCCCTCCACTTT. The full variable domain, rest sourced from reference TRBV7-2 and TRBJ1-6, is GAGVSQSPSNKVTEKGKDVELRCDPISGHTALYWYRQSLGQGLEFLIYFQGNSAPDKSGLPSDRFSAERTGGSVSTLTIQRTQQEDSAVYLCASSLGGTGLSYNSPLHFGNGTRLTVT.

In regard to this clonotype: A read error may be the cause here, since a much bigger clone is one base away. The chain joins TRBV10-3 to TRBJ2-6; 8 bases agree with TRBD2. The germline gives CDR1 ENHRY, CDR2 SYGVKD. This CDR3 is 18 amino acids long. CDR3 region: CAISGSGNLFGGAKVLTF. CDR3 nucleotides: TGTGCCATCAGTGGTAGCGGGAATTTGTTCGGTGGGGCCAAAGTCCTGACTTTC.

This clonotype has a count of ten or more. The rearrangement links TRBV7-2 to TRBJ1-2; D is uncertain. V lost 5 bases, J lost 8 bases, and 9 bases lay in between. The CDR3 consists of 11 residues. The germline gives CDR1 SGHTA, CDR2 FQGNSA. The CDR3 protein is CASSTGGGYTF. In DNA form, the CDR3 reads TGTGCCAGCAGCACGGGCGGGGGCTACACCTTC.

This clonotype was observed many times. The J gene is TRBJ1-1, the V gene TRBV11-2; D not resolved. Germline V gene sequence: CDR1 SGHAT, CDR2 FQNNGV. The CDR3 length is 13 residues. V lost 4 bases, J lost 3 bases, and 9 bases lay in between. Here the CDR3 DNA reads TGTGCCAGCAGCTCCACGGGGTACACTGAAGCTTTCTTT. This codes for CASSSTGYTEAFF. The full variable domain, rest sourced from reference TRBV11-2 and TRBJ1-1, is EAGVAQSPRYKIIEKRQSVAFWCNPISGHATLYWYQQILGQGPKLLIQFQNNGVVDDSQLPKDRFSAERLKGVDSTLKIQPAKLEDSAVYLCASSSTGYTEAFFGQGTRLTVV.

This clonotype showed up many times. The rearrangement links TRBV4-1 to TRBJ1-5; no definite D call. Trimming cost V 0 bases and J 1 base, with 7 bases left between them. The CDR3 consists of 15 residues. Germline loops: CDR1 MGHRA, CDR2 YSYEKL. In DNA form, the CDR3 reads TGCGCCAGCAGCCAAGAAGAATACAGCAATCAGCCCCAGCATTTT. This sequence encodes CASSQEEYSNQPQHF.